This T cell receptor (beta chain) was retrieved from a study of shared clonotypes between healthy human individuals. Study-wide context: Per donor, three plates held CD4 naive cells, three held CD4 memory, two held CD8 naive and one held CD8 memory.

Measured with immunoSEQ multiplex PCR; TCRdb has only the in-frame clones, and not every one. The data show 950,000 to 1,200,000 clones, 70% to 85% seen once. This CDR3 comprises 15 residues. In germline, CDR1 is SGHRS, CDR2 YFSETQ. Trimming shortened V by 1 base and J by 0 bases, and 8 bases separated the two germline ends. This clone was recorded a few times. The sequenced material came from memory CD4+ T cells from PBMCs. Subset reported: CD45RA-negative fraction. The chain couples TRBV5-1 to TRBJ1-3; D might be TRBD1 (6 bases). This receptor was obtained from a man aged 18 to 29 in good health. Some clones in this sample may be carry-over from other donors' samples. In DNA, the CDR3 is TGCGCCAGCAGCTTGAGGGGGAACTCTGGAAACACCATATATTTT. Translation gives CASSLRGNSGNTIYF.